This record looks at one TCR beta chain sequence and its context. This clonotype was detected a few times. Its cognate antigen has yet to be identified. No much larger clone exists at a distance of one base, and base qualities are not known. Ophthalmopathy patients had moderately to severely active disease, with a Clinical Activity Score of 3 or more, a NOSPECS grade of 4 or more, and a disease duration of less than 3 months. Any patient with an uncontrolled infection, another autoimmune disease, pregnancy or lactation was excluded. Diagnoses were established on the basis of clinical symptoms, serum thyroxine and TRAb, thyroid ultrasound, and orbital computed tomography. PBMCs were isolated from 7.5 to 10 ml of fresh peripheral blood by Ficoll-Paque density gradient centrifugation. Total RNA was extracted using Trizol reagent, and RNA quality was assessed on an Agilent 2100 Bioanalyzer. This sample was taken from a study of T cells in Graves' hyperthyroidism and ophthalmopathy (dated by TCRdb to 2018 to 2020). The study in broad terms: Peripheral blood samples were taken at initial diagnosis, before any treatment was given. Prospective prediction of ophthalmopathy was tested in an independent validation cohort consisting of 18 to 20 hyperthyroidism patients and 17 patients who later progressed to ophthalmopathy. The study also compared thyroid tissue and blood T-cell repertoires from several Graves' hyperthyroidism patients. TCR V-J signatures able to tell the groups apart were searched for in a discovery cohort of 100 patients, of whom 43 had Graves' ophthalmopathy and 55 to 65 had stable Graves' hyperthyroidism. Following sampling, methimazole starting at 30 mg daily was given to hyperthyroidism patients, and high-dose intravenous methylprednisolone was given to ophthalmopathy patients. The paper describes TCR Vbeta CDR3 sequencing of 120 to 150 peripheral blood samples, made up of about 40 ophthalmopathy patients, roughly 80 hyperthyroidism patients and 17 progressor patients. The 100 discovery patients were randomly split 7:3 into training and test sets. What the work shows at the level of the full study, not this receptor alone: Ophthalmopathy was separated from stable hyperthyroidism by a 13 V-J signature model, with over 85% sensitivity and just over 81% specificity obtained in cross-validation and 80%/75% obtained in testing. No statistical method was used to fix the sample size in advance, and group allocation was not hidden from the investigators. In validation, the model predicted progression to ophthalmopathy a median of roughly 6.5 months before onset, with approximately 70% sensitivity and more than 72% specificity. Most expanded thyroid clonotypes (frequency above 0.001) were also detected in blood, a finding suggesting that blood repertoires may reflect thyroid immune responses.

The CDR3 spans 14 residues, from the cysteine through the phenylalanine. Of all the DNA, just the CDR3 is kept, 42 bases in frame from base 1. The germline V gene yields SQVTM for CDR1 and ANQGSEA for CDR2. Trimming takes 4 bases from V and 3 bases from J, and the germline ends sit 13 bases apart. The TCR beta CDR3 regions were amplified from RNA transcripts. The first round of RT-PCR for the TCR CDR3 was performed with the HTBI primer set and the Qiagen OneStep RT-PCR kit. Libraries were constructed in a second round of multiplex PCR, after which size selection and purification were performed. Sequencing of the libraries was done on an Illumina HiSeq2000 using paired-end 100 bp reads. From the authors' description of their analysis: SOAPnuke was used to process the raw data, with reads discarded if the reads contained adapters or uncalled bases, had a mean Phred below 15, or lacked an exact constant-primer or identifier match. COPE v1.2.5 was used to merge high-quality paired reads, and clonotypes were defined as unique nucleotide sequences. MiTCR v1.1 was used to align the clonotypes against IMGT TRBV, TRBD and TRBJ reference segments. Only V-J combinations with frequency above 0.0001, covering about 99% of repertoires, were analysed. A TCS score was defined as the ratio of F50 (clonal expansion) to E x V (chaos), with BLOSUM62-based TCRdist applied between CDR3 peptides within each V-J. Welch's t-statistics and random forest reduced roughly 500 V-J features to roughly 13, which were used in a naive Bayes classifier (R e1071). Clones were called with MiXCR by TCRdb after fastp trimmed the public reads at Q25, and only in-frame beta chains were retained. Every distinct CDR3 protein forms one entry, paired with its most common genes and DNA. The V and J calls follow TCRdb's processing rather than the paper's. The sample table contains about 640,000 distinct CDR3 sequences; only one count was recorded for more than 20% of them. Roughly 30% of the sample comes from the top ten.

Sequences were obtained from blood. In this chain, TRBV29-1 is recombined with TRBJ2-1, with no confident D gene call. The sequence came from a man aged 25-40 years with Graves' ophthalmopathy. CDR3 loop: CSVVVKRDYNEQFF. The DNA reads TGCAGCGTTGTTGTAAAGCGAGACTACAATGAGCAGTTCTTC.